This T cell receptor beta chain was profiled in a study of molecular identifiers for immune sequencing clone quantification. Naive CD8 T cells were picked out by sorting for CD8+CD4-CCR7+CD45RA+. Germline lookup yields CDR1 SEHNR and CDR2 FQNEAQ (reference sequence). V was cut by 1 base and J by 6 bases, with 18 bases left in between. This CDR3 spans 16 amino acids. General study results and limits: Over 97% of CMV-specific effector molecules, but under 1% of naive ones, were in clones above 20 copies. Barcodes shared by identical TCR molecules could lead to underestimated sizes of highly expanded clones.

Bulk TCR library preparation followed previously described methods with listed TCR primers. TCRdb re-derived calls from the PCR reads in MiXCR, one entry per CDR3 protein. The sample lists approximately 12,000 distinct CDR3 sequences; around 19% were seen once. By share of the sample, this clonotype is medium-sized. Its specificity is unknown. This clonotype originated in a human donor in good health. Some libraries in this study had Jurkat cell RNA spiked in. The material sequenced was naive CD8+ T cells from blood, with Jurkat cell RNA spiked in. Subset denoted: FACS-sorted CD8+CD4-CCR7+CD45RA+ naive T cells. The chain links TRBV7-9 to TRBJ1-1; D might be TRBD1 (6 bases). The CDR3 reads CASSLVVGVGGSEAFF. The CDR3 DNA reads TGTGCCAGCAGCTTAGTGGTGGGTGTGGGGGGCTCTGAAGCTTTCTTT.